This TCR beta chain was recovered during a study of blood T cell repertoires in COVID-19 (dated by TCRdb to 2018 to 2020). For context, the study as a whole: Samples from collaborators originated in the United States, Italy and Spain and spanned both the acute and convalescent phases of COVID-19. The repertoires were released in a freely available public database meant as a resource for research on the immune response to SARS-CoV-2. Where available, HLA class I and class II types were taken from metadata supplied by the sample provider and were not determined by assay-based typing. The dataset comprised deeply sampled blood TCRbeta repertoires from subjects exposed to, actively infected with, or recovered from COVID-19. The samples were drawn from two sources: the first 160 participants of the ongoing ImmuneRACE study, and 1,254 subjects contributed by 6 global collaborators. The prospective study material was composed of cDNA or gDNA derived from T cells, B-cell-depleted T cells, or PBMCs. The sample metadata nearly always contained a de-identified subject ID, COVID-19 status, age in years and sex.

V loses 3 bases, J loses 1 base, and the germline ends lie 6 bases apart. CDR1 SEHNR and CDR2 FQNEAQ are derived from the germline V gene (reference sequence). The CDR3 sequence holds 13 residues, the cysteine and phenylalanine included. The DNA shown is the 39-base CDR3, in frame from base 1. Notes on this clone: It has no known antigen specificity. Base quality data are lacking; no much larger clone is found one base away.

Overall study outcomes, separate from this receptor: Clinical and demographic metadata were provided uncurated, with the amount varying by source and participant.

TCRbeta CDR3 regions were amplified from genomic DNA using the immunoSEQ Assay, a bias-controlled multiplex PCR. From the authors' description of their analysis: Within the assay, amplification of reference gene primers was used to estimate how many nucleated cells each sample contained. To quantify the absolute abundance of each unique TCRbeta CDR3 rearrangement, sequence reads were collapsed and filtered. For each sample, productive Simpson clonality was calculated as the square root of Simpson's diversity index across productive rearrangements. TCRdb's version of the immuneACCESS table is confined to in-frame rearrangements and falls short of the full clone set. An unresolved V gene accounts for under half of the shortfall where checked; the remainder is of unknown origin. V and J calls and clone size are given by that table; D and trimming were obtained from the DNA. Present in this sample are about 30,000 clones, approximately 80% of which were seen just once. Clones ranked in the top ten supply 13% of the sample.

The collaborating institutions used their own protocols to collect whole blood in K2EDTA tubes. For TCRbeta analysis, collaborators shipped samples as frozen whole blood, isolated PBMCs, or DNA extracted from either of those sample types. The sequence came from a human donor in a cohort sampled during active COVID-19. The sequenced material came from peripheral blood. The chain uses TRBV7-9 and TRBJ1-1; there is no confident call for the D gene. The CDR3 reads CASSFRGNTEAFF. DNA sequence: TGTGCCAGCAGCTTCCGGGGGAACACTGAAGCTTTCTTT.